Listed here are 21 T cell receptor beta chains from one sample, sequenced in a study of blood T cell repertoires in COVID-19. The protocol was immunoSEQ multiplex PCR, while the TCRdb copy is restricted to in-frame clones and leaves out a portion. The table shows around 450,000 clones, with roughly nine tenths occurring only once. The sequenced material came from PBMCs or T cells enriched from blood (not recorded which). These receptors all come from a woman between 18 and 30 years old who had recovered from COVID-19.

The chain joins TRBV3-1 (or the pseudogene TRBV3-2) to TRBJ1-1; D gene unclear. The V gene's germline CDR1 is LGHDT and CDR2 YNNKEL (reference sequence). This CDR3 is 11 amino acids long. V was cut by 2 bases and J by 6 bases, with 4 bases left in between. The CDR3 DNA sequence: TGTGCCAGCAGCCAACGGTCTGAAGCTTTCTTT. This translates into CASSQRSEAFF.

This chain connects TRBV15 to TRBJ1-3; no clear D gene. Germline V gene lookup returns CDR1 LNHNV and CDR2 YYDKDF (reference sequence). The ends were cut back, 0 bases at V and 0 bases at J, with 9 bases in the middle. The CDR3 is 16 amino acids. CDR3 region: CATSRDPTVSGNTIYF. The CDR3 region has the DNA TGTGCCACCAGCAGAGATCCTACGGTCTCTGGAAACACCATATATTTT.

The rearrangement joins TRBV10-1 to TRBJ1-5; 9 nucleotides line up with TRBD1. The V segment lost 7 bases and the J segment 6 bases; nucleotides outside the gene matches: 16. The CDR3 loop spans 17 amino acids. Germline-derived CDR1 and CDR2 are WNHNN and SYGVQD (reference sequence). CDR3 DNA sequence: TGCGCCAGCATGGTGCTCGGTTGGGGACAGGGACGTCAGCCCCAGCATTTT. Amino acid sequence: CASMVLGWGQGRQPQHF.

The rearrangement links TRBV2 to TRBJ1-1; TRBD1 matches at 8 bases. Germline-derived CDR1 and CDR2 are SNHLY and FYNNEI. J gave up 5 bases and V 2 bases, and 7 bases lay outside the gene matches. The CDR3 is 15 residues long. The CDR3 is CASSEHTGGGTEAFF. The CDR3 nucleotides are TGTGCCAGCAGTGAACATACAGGGGGGGGAACTGAAGCTTTCTTT.

The V and J genes are TRBV27 and TRBJ1-1; 7 nucleotides match TRBD1. CDR1 is MNHEY and CDR2 is SMNVEV in the germline V gene (reference sequence). The CDR3 is 13 residues long. Trimming removed 6 bases from V and 5 bases from J; junction bases left unmatched: 6. CDR3 nucleotides: TGTGCCAGCAGCGAGACAGGGCCAACTGAAGCTTTCTTT. This gives the protein CASSETGPTEAFF.

This sequence joins TRBV2 and TRBJ1-2; TRBD1 might be the D (6 bases). Trimming pared 3 bases from V and 6 bases from J, leaving 14 bases between. The CDR3 is 14 amino acids. Germline V gives CDR1 SNHLY, CDR2 FYNNEI. Written as DNA, the CDR3 is TGTGCCAGCAGTGATACAGGGACGGAGGATGGCTACACCTTC. Translated, it gives CASSDTGTEDGYTF. The full variable domain, rest sourced from reference TRBV2 and TRBJ1-2, is EPEVTQTPSHQVTQMGQEVILRCVPISNHLYFYWYRQILGQKVEFLVSFYNNEISEKSEIFDDQFSVERPDGSNFTLKIRSTKLEDSAMYFCASSDTGTEDGYTFGSGTRLTVV.

The chain couples TRBV2 to TRBJ1-2; D is unclear. The CDR3 loop spans 13 amino acids. V was shortened by 8 bases and J by 4 bases, with 14 bases between the two germline ends. Germline loops: CDR1 SNHLY, CDR2 FYNNEI. CDR3 loop: CASQSGFRYGYTF. As DNA, the CDR3 is TGTGCCAGCCAGTCGGGGTTCCGCTATGGCTACACCTTC.

V is TRBV30 and J is TRBJ2-2; D possibly corresponds to TRBD2 (6 bases). The length of the CDR3 is 13 residues. The V end was cut by 8 bases, the J end by 5 bases, with 15 bases between. Germline V gene sequence: CDR1 GTSNPN, CDR2 SVGIG (reference sequence). The CDR3 bases are TGTGCCATTACCGGGACTTCAACCGGGGAGCTGTTTTTT. This gives the protein CAITGTSTGELFF.

This clone was found once. The V and J genes are TRBV2 and TRBJ2-1; D is unresolved. Trimming stripped 1 base from V and 14 bases from J, with 6 bases between. The germline V gene has CDR1 SNHLY and CDR2 FYNNEI. The CDR3 length is 10 residues. The CDR3, as DNA: TGTGCCAGCAGTGAAGACCAGAAGTTCTTC. Its translation: CASSEDQKFF.

J is TRBJ2-3 and V is TRBV29-1; TRBD2 matches 9 bases. The CDR3 sequence is 16 residues long. CDR1 is SQVTM, CDR2 ANQGSEA, per germline. V shed 1 base and J 4 bases; nucleotides not matched to a gene: 9. CDR3 sequence (DNA): TGCAGCGTTGAAGCCCCTGCGGGGGGGCGGTCAGATACGCAGTATTTT. Protein: CSVEAPAGGRSDTQYF.

V and J are TRBV6-5 and TRBJ2-1; the D gene is possibly TRBD1 (5 bases). Germline V lookup: CDR1 MNHEY, CDR2 SVGAGI. V lost 2 bases, J lost 0 bases, and 8 bases lay in between. This CDR3 has 15 amino acids. This CDR3 reads CASSYGHSSYNEQFF. Here the CDR3 DNA reads TGTGCCAGCAGTTACGGACACAGCTCCTACAATGAGCAGTTCTTC.

This clone has a single count. This sequence joins TRBV12-3 or TRBV12-4 and TRBJ1-6; 7 bases are a match to TRBD1. V trimming: 5 bases; J trimming: 8 bases; junction bases outside the gene matches: 3. CDR3 length: 13 amino acids. CDR3 in DNA: TGTGCCAGCAGTCTAACAGGGGATTCACCCCTCCACTTT. This sequence encodes CASSLTGDSPLHF.

This chain joins TRBV6-7 and TRBJ1-3; no clear D. TRBV6-7 qualifies as an ORF whose function is uncertain. Trimming shortened V by 0 bases and J by 0 bases, and 15 bases separated the two germline ends. The CDR3 is made up of 18 amino acids. Here the CDR3 reads CASSYSKMRESSGNTIYF. The CDR3 region has the DNA TGTGCCAGCAGTTACTCGAAGATGAGGGAAAGCTCTGGAAACACCATATATTTT.

This clone has just a few counts. The chain joins TRBV23-1 to TRBJ1-1, with D maybe TRBD1 (5 bases). TRBV23-1 belongs to the ORF category, with a function that is uncertain. CDR3 length: 17 amino acids. The V end lost 0 bases, the J end lost 3 bases, and 17 bases lay between the germline ends. The CDR3 region has the DNA TGCGCCAGCAGTCAATCAAGGGCCCAGCCGGGGGACACTGAAGCTTTCTTT. Translation gives CASSQSRAQPGDTEAFF.

V and J are TRBV2 and TRBJ2-7; D call uncertain. The V end was cut by 4 bases, the J end by 0 bases, with 13 bases between. The CDR3 covers 15 residues. Germline CDR1 is SNHLY and CDR2 is FYNNEI. Here the CDR3 DNA reads TGTGCCAGCAGTGGGCGGCCCAAAGGCTCCTACGAGCAGTACTTC. Protein sequence: CASSGRPKGSYEQYF.

This clone occurred a few times. The chain recombines TRBV19 with TRBJ1-1; D remains unclear. Per germline, CDR1 LNHDA and CDR2 SQIVND (reference sequence). CDR3 size: 14 residues. Trimming stripped 5 bases from V and 3 bases from J, with 13 bases between. CDR3 sequence reads: CASSRVGRDTEAFF. CDR3 bases: TGTGCCAGTAGTCGGGTCGGGCGGGACACTGAAGCTTTCTTT.

The rearrangement uses TRBV28 and TRBJ2-7; TRBD1 matches 7 bases. This CDR3 comprises 14 residues. Germline values: CDR1 MDHEN, CDR2 SYDVKM. The ends lost 8 bases at V and 0 bases at J; junction bases unmatched: 7. CDR3 coding DNA: TGTGCCAGCCTCCCTGGGACAGACTCCTACGAGCAGTACTTC. It translates to CASLPGTDSYEQYF. Combining the CDR3 with reference TRBV28 and TRBJ2-7 gives the whole variable domain DVKVTQSSRYLVKRTGEKVFLECVQDMDHENMFWYRQDPGLGLRLIYFSYDVKMKEKGDIPEGYSVSREKKERFSLILESASTNQTSMYLCASLPGTDSYEQYFGPGTRLTVT.

Concerning this clone: One end of the junction is discordant with germline, which a read error may explain. V and J are TRBV7-7 and TRBJ2-5, with D possibly matching TRBD2 (5 bases). The length of the CDR3 is 15 residues. Germline lookup yields CDR1 SSHAT and CDR2 FNYEAQ (reference sequence). CDR3 coding DNA: TGTGCTAGCAGCTCCACGGCCCGGACTGGAGAGACCCAGTACTTC. It encodes CASSSTARTGETQYF.

A word on this clone: An end of the junction does not agree with germline; a read error may underlie this. The V and J genes are TRBV6-8 and TRBJ1-4; D is perhaps TRBD1 (5 bases). This CDR3 comprises 17 residues. Germline CDR1 reads MNHGY; CDR2 reads SAAAGT. The CDR3 sequence is CASPRGGGRLSNEKLFF. For the CDR3, the DNA is TGTGCCAGCCCCCGCGGGGGGGGACGACTTTCTAACGAAAAACTGTTTTTT.

The V and J genes are TRBV20-1 and TRBJ1-1; D perhaps matches TRBD1 (6 bases). Per germline, CDR1 DFQATT and CDR2 SNEGSKA (reference sequence). V was cut by 5 bases and J by 6 bases, with 19 bases left in between. This CDR3 comprises 14 residues. Written as DNA, the CDR3 is TGCAGTGCTGGTGGGGGGCAGGGGTACGCTGAAGCTTTCTTT. The encoded protein is CSAGGGQGYAEAFF.

This clone has just a few counts. V is TRBV7-8 and J is TRBJ1-3, with a possible D match to TRBD1 (6 bases). Germline CDR1 reads SGHVS; CDR2 reads FQNEAQ. The germline V and J ends were trimmed by 2 bases and 0 bases, with 17 bases remaining between them. This CDR3 is built from 18 residues. The CDR3, as DNA: TGTGCCAGCAGCTTATTGGGGGCGGCCACGGACTCTGGAAACACCATATATTTT. Translating it yields CASSLLGAATDSGNTIYF. Looking up the rest from reference TRBV7-8 and TRBJ1-3 gives the full variable domain: GAGVSQSPRYKVAKRGQDVALRCDPISGHVSLFWYQQALGQGPEFLTYFQNEAQLDKSGLPSDRFFAERPEGSVSTLKIQRTQQEDSAVYLCASSLLGAATDSGNTIYFGEGSWLTVV.